Shown below are 30 T cell receptor beta chains from a single sample sequenced in a study of response to subunit inactivated influenza vaccine. TCRdb ran MiXCR on the RT-PCR reads and lists one entry per CDR3 protein. The sample consists of 450,000 to 600,000 distinct CDR3 sequences, approximately 7.2% of them appearing once. The sample consisted of PBMCs from blood, taken less than 30 months after vaccination. These receptor sequences come from a man between 50 and 75 years old who received an inactivated influenza vaccine.

This clonotype occurred a few times. V usage is TRBV7-2 and J usage is TRBJ1-1; 11 nucleotides align to TRBD1. Germline-derived CDR1 and CDR2 are SGHTA and FQGNSA. Trimming removed 7 bases from V and 6 bases from J; junction bases left unmatched: 7. The CDR3 extends over 14 amino acids. This CDR3 reads CASTTGQGAPEAFF. CDR3 in DNA: TGTGCCAGCACCACCGGACAGGGGGCCCCTGAAGCTTTCTTT.

This clonotype was seen ten or more times. The CDR3 region is CASSLEAFSGNTIYF. The CDR3 DNA sequence: TGCGCCAGCAGCTTGGAGGCCTTCTCTGGAAACACCATATATTTT. V and J are TRBV5-1 and TRBJ1-3; D not resolved. This CDR3 has 15 residues. Germline-derived CDR1 and CDR2 are SGHRS and YFSETQ. V was cut by 0 bases and J by 0 bases, with 7 bases left in between.

The chain links TRBV7-2 to TRBJ2-1; D remains ambiguous. CDR3 length: 18 residues. The V end lost 0 bases, the J end lost 1 base, and 16 bases lay between the germline ends. Germline V lookup: CDR1 SGHTA, CDR2 FQGNSA. The CDR3 nucleotides read TGTGCCAGCAGCTTAGCACCACTTTGGCGGAGATCCTACAATGAGCAGTTCTTC. Protein product: CASSLAPLWRRSYNEQFF.

This clonotype was seen many times. This chain uses TRBV5-1 with TRBJ2-3; no reliable D call. The ends were cut back, 0 bases at V and 6 bases at J, with 8 bases in the middle. The CDR3 totals 13 residues. Germline V CDR1 and CDR2: SGHRS, YFSETQ. CDR3 sequence (DNA): TGCGCCAGCAGCTTGGCCGGCATGGATACGCAGTATTTT. This gives the protein CASSLAGMDTQYF.

V is TRBV2 and J is TRBJ1-2, with D possibly TRBD1 on 5 matching bases. CDR1 and CDR2 from the germline V gene are SNHLY and FYNNEI. V shed 5 bases and J shed 8 bases, with 18 bases lying between them. CDR3 length equals 14 residues. Here the CDR3 reads CASSFRTGKYGYTF. The CDR3 DNA reads as TGTGCCAGCAGTTTTAGAACAGGAAAGTACGGCTACACCTTC.

Many counts were recorded for this clonotype. The V and J genes are TRBV5-1 and TRBJ2-5, with D possibly being TRBD2 (5 bases). V was cut by 0 bases and J by 9 bases, with 15 bases left in between. CDR1 and CDR2 from the germline V gene are SGHRS and YFSETQ. The CDR3 is 14 amino acids. The CDR3 loop reads CASSLGSGGSAQYF. The CDR3 DNA reads as TGCGCCAGCAGCTTGGGGTCCGGAGGATCTGCCCAGTACTTC.

The J gene is TRBJ1-6, the V gene TRBV6-5; no definite D call. The CDR3 spans 12 residues. CDR1 and CDR2 (germline): MNHEY, SVGAGI. Trimming stripped 2 bases from V and 9 bases from J, with 5 bases between. CDR3 DNA sequence: TGTGCCAGCAGTTACAGGTCTTCACCCCTCCACTTT. It encodes CASSYRSSPLHF.

This clonotype was seen a handful of times. The chain employs TRBV28 and TRBJ2-2; D is uncertain. The CDR3 runs to 12 residues. V was shortened by 6 bases and J by 8 bases, with 10 bases between the two germline ends. Germline V lookup: CDR1 MDHEN, CDR2 SYDVKM. The CDR3 here is CASSQNVGELFF. CDR3 in DNA: TGTGCCAGCAGCCAGAACGTGGGGGAGCTGTTTTTT.

The chain has TRBV29-1 and TRBJ2-5; possibly TRBD1 or TRBD2 for D (5 bases each). The ends were cut back, 6 bases at V and 4 bases at J, with 15 bases in the middle. Germline V gives CDR1 SQVTM, CDR2 ANQGSEA. The CDR3 loop spans 13 amino acids. The CDR3 spells CSVAGTRRETQYF. The CDR3 nucleotides are TGCAGCGTAGCCGGGACCCGTCGAGAGACCCAGTACTTC.

Many counts were recorded for this clonotype. The chain uses TRBV11-2 and TRBJ2-2; the D is unclear. Trimming removed 0 bases from V and 0 bases from J, with 8 bases in between. CDR3 length equals 16 residues. Germline CDR1 SGHAT, CDR2 FQNNGV. The CDR3 nucleotides read TGTGCCAGCAGCTTAGAGCGCCACCCGAACACCGGGGAGCTGTTTTTT. It specifies CASSLERHPNTGELFF. The full variable domain, with the rest looked up from reference TRBV11-2 and TRBJ2-2, is EAGVAQSPRYKIIEKRQSVAFWCNPISGHATLYWYQQILGQGPKLLIQFQNNGVVDDSQLPKDRFSAERLKGVDSTLKIQPAKLEDSAVYLCASSLERHPNTGELFFGEGSRLTVL.

The chain carries TRBV5-1 and TRBJ2-5; the D is unclear. Per germline, CDR1 SGHRS and CDR2 YFSETQ. With 0 bases removed from V and 5 bases from J, the gap between germline ends came to 14 bases. This CDR3 region has 15 residues. Here the CDR3 DNA reads TGCGCCAGCAGCTTGGAAGGCAGGACGTCGGAGACCCAGTACTTC. It yields the protein CASSLEGRTSETQYF.

The chain is built from TRBV5-1 and TRBJ2-3; 10 nucleotides line up with TRBD1. CDR3 size: 15 residues. CDR1 SGHRS and CDR2 YFSETQ come from the germline V gene. V gave up 3 bases and J gave up 5 bases; unmatched junction bases: 6. CDR3 in amino acids: CASSSGTGARDTQYF. The CDR3 DNA is TGCGCCAGCAGCTCGGGGACAGGGGCGAGAGATACGCAGTATTTT.

This clonotype was observed a handful of times. The CDR3 DNA reads TGTGCCAGCAACTACGGGGGGACTGGAAACACCATATATTTT. Encoded protein: CASNYGGTGNTIYF. This chain connects TRBV12-3 or TRBV12-4 to TRBJ1-3, with D possibly being TRBD1 (5 bases). V was pared by 7 bases and J by 2 bases, with 12 bases between. The CDR3 is 14 residues long.

Points on this clonotype: With a much larger clone just one base away, this may be a read error. V and J are TRBV6-1 and TRBJ2-7; a weak D match, TRBD1 (6 bases). V lost 5 bases, J lost 1 base, and 15 bases lay in between. CDR3 length equals 15 residues. CDR1 MNHNS and CDR2 SASEGT come from the germline V gene. The CDR3 sequence is CASSPYTGKSYEQYF. Here the CDR3 DNA reads TGTGCCAGCAGTCCGTATACAGGGAAATCCTACGAGCAGTACTTC.

The rearrangement joins TRBV7-7 to TRBJ2-7; a possible D gene is TRBD2 (5 bases). Germline lookup yields CDR1 SSHAT and CDR2 FNYEAQ (reference sequence). The length of the CDR3 is 14 residues. V gave up 1 base and J gave up 4 bases, with 11 bases separating them. The CDR3 DNA reads as TGTGCCAGCAGCTTAGGAGACGGGGTGTACGAGCAGTACTTC. The encoded protein is CASSLGDGVYEQYF.

This clonotype has a handful of counts. This rearrangement joins TRBV4-3 to TRBJ1-2; D not certain. V was pared by 0 bases and J by 5 bases, with 13 bases between. This CDR3 region has 15 residues. Germline V gene sequence: CDR1 LGHNA, CDR2 YSLEER. The CDR3 sequence is CASSQERQHRYGYTF. The CDR3 nucleotides are TGCGCCAGCAGCCAAGAACGGCAGCATCGATATGGCTACACCTTC.

V and J are TRBV20-1 and TRBJ2-1; 9 bases align to TRBD2. Germline V CDR1 and CDR2: DFQATT, SNEGSKA (reference sequence). J lost 3 bases, V lost 3 bases, and 6 bases had no gene match. The CDR3 extends over 15 amino acids. The CDR3 loop reads CSASRASGNYNEQFF. The CDR3 DNA follows: TGCAGTGCTAGTAGGGCTAGCGGGAACTACAATGAGCAGTTCTTC.

This clonotype was detected a few times. This rearrangement joins TRBV9 to TRBJ1-1, with 7 bases fitting TRBD1. This CDR3 region has 15 residues. Germline V gene lookup returns CDR1 SGDLS and CDR2 YYNGEE. Trimming at V came to 0 bases and at J to 2 bases, leaving 4 bases not matched to a gene. The CDR3 sequence: CASSVDGQVNTEAFF. CDR3 nucleotide sequence: TGTGCCAGCAGCGTAGATGGACAGGTCAACACTGAAGCTTTCTTT.

CDR3 amino acids: CASSLEHKEKLFF. The CDR3 region has the DNA TGCGCCAGCAGCTTGGAACACAAAGAAAAACTGTTTTTT. The chain recombines TRBV5-1 with TRBJ1-4, with D uncertain. The CDR3 is 13 amino acids. Germline V lookup: CDR1 SGHRS, CDR2 YFSETQ. V gave up 0 bases and J gave up 8 bases, with 8 bases separating them.

This clonotype was observed a handful of times. The chain couples TRBV18 to TRBJ2-7; tentatively, D is TRBD1 (5 bases). V was pared by 1 base and J by 5 bases, with 18 bases between. This CDR3 has 16 residues. Germline V CDR1 and CDR2: KGHSH, LQKENI. For the CDR3, the DNA is TGTGCCAGCTCACCACTTCAAGGTGCAGGGATAGACGAGCAGTACTTC. Its protein is CASSPLQGAGIDEQYF.

This clonotype turned up a few times. The rearrangement joins TRBV10-3 to TRBJ2-5, with D perhaps given as TRBD1 or TRBD2 (5 bases each). There are 16 residues in the CDR3. Germline values: CDR1 ENHRY, CDR2 SYGVKD. Trimming removed 2 bases from V and 1 base from J, with 14 bases in between. In nucleotides, the CDR3 is TGTGCCATCAGTGAGCGGGTCGGGGCACTCCAAGAGACCCAGTACTTC. It encodes CAISERVGALQETQYF.

This clonotype has a handful of counts. The rearrangement links TRBV29-1 to TRBJ2-7, with 8 positions matching TRBD2. Germline assignment: CDR1 SQVTM and CDR2 ANQGSEA. The CDR3 length is 13 residues. Losses at the gene ends were 7 bases for V and 6 bases for J; bases not matched to a gene: 11. The CDR3 DNA reads as TGCAGCGCCCAGGAGCTCCGGGGGGGCGAGCAGTACTTC. The encoded protein is CSAQELRGGEQYF.

J is TRBJ2-7 and V is TRBV6-5; 12 bases map to TRBD1. From germline, CDR1 is MNHEY and CDR2 SVGAGI. V trimming: 2 bases; J trimming: 9 bases; junction bases outside the gene matches: 8. The CDR3 totals 15 residues. This CDR3 reads CASSYGGQGAPGQYF. In DNA form, the CDR3 reads TGTGCCAGCAGTTACGGGGGACAGGGGGCTCCTGGGCAGTACTTC.

This clonotype has a handful of counts. J is TRBJ2-1 and V is TRBV21-1; no DNA check was done on the table's D call, TRBD2. TRBV21-1 is reported as a pseudogene. The CDR3 loop spans 17 amino acids. CDR3 protein: CASSNTRTSGNNNEQFF. The CDR3, as DNA: TGTGCCAGCAGCAACACCCGGACTAGCGGTAATAACAATGAGCAGTTCTTC.

The chain employs TRBV7-8 and TRBJ1-1; D uncertain. Trimming took off 5 bases at V and 3 bases at J, with 16 bases between the two ends. Germline CDR1 SGHVS, CDR2 FQNEAQ. The CDR3 consists of 15 residues. The CDR3 bases are TGTGCCAGCAGCCCCACCGGGGAAAGGGACACTGAAGCTTTCTTT. Protein product: CASSPTGERDTEAFF.

This clonotype was counted many times. The chain combines TRBV10-3 with TRBJ2-7; D could derive from TRBD1 or TRBD2 (5 bases each). V was clipped by 10 bases and J by 0 bases, with 19 bases between them. The CDR3 contains 15 residues. From germline, CDR1 is ENHRY and CDR2 SYGVKD. DNA for the CDR3: TGTGCCACAAGATCCGGGACCCCGAGCTCCTACGAGCAGTACTTC. It encodes CATRSGTPSSYEQYF.

At least ten counts were recorded for this clonotype. The chain links TRBV10-2 to TRBJ1-6; 10 bases are shared with TRBD1. The junction had 3 bases not matched to a gene; V was cut back by 6 bases and J by 4 bases. In germline, CDR1 is WSHSY, CDR2 SAAADI. The CDR3 has 15 residues. The CDR3 loop is CASRGQGSYNSPLHF. As DNA, the CDR3 is TGCGCCAGCAGGGGACAGGGGTCGTATAATTCACCCCTCCACTTT.

This clonotype was found many times. This chain joins TRBV29-1 and TRBJ2-7, with D possibly matching TRBD1 (6 bases). The germline gives CDR1 SQVTM, CDR2 ANQGSEA. The V end lost 6 bases, the J end lost 3 bases, and 15 bases lay between the germline ends. This CDR3 is 13 amino acids long. For the CDR3, the DNA is TGCAGCGTCACCCAGGGGTTTTTCTACGAGCAGTACTTC. It codes for CSVTQGFFYEQYF.

The V call is TRBV10-3, the J call TRBJ1-5, with TRBD1 matching 7 bases. The V segment lost 0 bases and the J segment 1 base; nucleotides outside the gene matches: 3. This CDR3 is 16 amino acids long. Germline V gene lookup returns CDR1 ENHRY and CDR2 SYGVKD. CDR3 coding DNA: TGTGCCATCAGTGAGTCTTGGGGACAGAGCAATCAGCCCCAGCATTTT. It specifies CAISESWGQSNQPQHF.

A few counts support this clonotype. This chain joins TRBV12-3 or TRBV12-4 and TRBJ1-2, with a possible D match to TRBD1 (6 bases). CDR3 length: 15 residues. The V end was cut by 6 bases, the J end by 4 bases, with 18 bases between. CDR3 loop: CASRAHGQLFYGYTF. Here the CDR3 DNA reads TGTGCCAGCAGGGCGCATGGACAGCTGTTCTATGGCTACACCTTC.